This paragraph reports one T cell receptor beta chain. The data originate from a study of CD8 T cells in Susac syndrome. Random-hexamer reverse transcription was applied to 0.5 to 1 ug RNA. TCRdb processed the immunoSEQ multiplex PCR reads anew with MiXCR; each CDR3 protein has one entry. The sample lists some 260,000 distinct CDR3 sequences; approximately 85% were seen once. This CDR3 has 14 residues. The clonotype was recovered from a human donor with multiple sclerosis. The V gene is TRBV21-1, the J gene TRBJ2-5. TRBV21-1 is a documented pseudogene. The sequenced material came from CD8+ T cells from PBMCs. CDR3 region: CASTVTASQETQYF. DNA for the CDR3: TGTGCCAGCACCGTAACAGCATCTCAAGAGACCCAGTACTTC.